This is a list of T cell receptor beta chains from one sample in a study of T-cell memory formation after mild COVID-19. Each CDR3 protein gets one entry after TCRdb re-called the 5' RACE reads with MiXCR. The sample carries more than 150,000 distinct CDR3 sequences, about 18% recorded once. The sequenced sample consisted of PBMCs or a T cell subset sorted from them (not recorded which). These receptors were obtained from a man between 18 and 29 years old who had mild COVID-19 (a few samples of this study predate the infection). Cell type and time point are not known. The CDR3 runs from the conserved cysteine through the conserved F or W. The D gene is left open where the match is weak. The size of a clone is reported for some rows only, either as once, few or many, or as a class for expanded clones.

14 | . | TRBJ1-1 | TRBV19 | . | TGTGCCAGTAGTATGGAGGGGACCGACACTGAAGCTTTCTTT | CASSMEGTDTEAFF
13 | . | TRBJ2-3 | TRBV20-1 | few | TGCAGTGTCCTACAGGGCCTCACAGATACGCAGTATTTT | CSVLQGLTDTQYF
15 | . | TRBJ1-5 | TRBV10-3 | few | TGTGCCATCAGTGAGAAGGCCCTAGGCGATCAGCCCCAGCATTTT | CAISEKALGDQPQHF
12 | . | TRBJ1-1 | TRBV12-3/TRBV12-4 | . | TGTGCCAGCAGTTTAGCGGTTACTGAAGCTTTCTTT | CASSLAVTEAFF
12 | . | TRBJ1-5 | TRBV12-3/TRBV12-4 | . | TGTGCCAGCAGCCGGGGCGATCAGCCCCAGCATTTT | CASSRGDQPQHF
15 | . | TRBJ1-5 | TRBV7-2 | . | TGTGCCAGCAGCTTAGAATATCAGGGCAATCAGCCCCAGCATTTT | CASSLEYQGNQPQHF
12 | . | TRBJ2-5 | TRBV29-1 | . | TGCAGCGTTGATAACCCCCAAGAGACCCAGTACTTC | CSVDNPQETQYF
14 | . | TRBJ1-1 | TRBV5-1 | few | TGCGCCAGCAGTTCCACAGGGCTGGGCACTGAAGCTTTCTTT | CASSSTGLGTEAFF
15 | TRBD1 | TRBJ2-2 | TRBV7-2 | few | TGTGCCAGCCGTATACAGGGGGCGAATAGCGGGGAGCTGTTTTTT | CASRIQGANSGELFF
14 | TRBD2 | TRBJ2-5 | TRBV7-2 | few | TGTGCCAGCACCGCTGGGGGGGGATGGGAGACCCAGTACTTC | CASTAGGGWETQYF
15 | TRBD2 | TRBJ2-5 | TRBV5-1 | . | TGCGCCAGCAGCGATGCTAGCGGGGCAGTGGAGACCCAGTACTTC | CASSDASGAVETQYF
17 | TRBD2 | TRBJ2-7 | TRBV5-1 | few | TGCGCCAGCAGCTCAACTAGCGGGGGGCCTAGCTCCTACGAGCAGTACTTC | CASSSTSGGPSSYEQYF
10 | . | TRBJ2-5 | TRBV20-1 | few | TGCAGTGCTTCAATCGGGGCCCAGTACTTC | CSASIGAQYF
16 | TRBD1 | TRBJ2-7 | TRBV4-3 | . | TGCGCCAGCAGCCAAGTTGTCAGACAGGGGGCTTACGAGCAGTACTTC | CASSQVVRQGAYEQYF
16 | . | TRBJ1-2 | TRBV30 | few | TGTGCCTGGAGTGAGTCGGGGAGATTCGACTACTATGGCTACACCTTC | CAWSESGRFDYYGYTF
13 | . | TRBJ1-2 | TRBV7-6 | few | TGTGCCAGCAGCTTAGTGAACCAGGGCGTCGTCACCTTC | CASSLVNQGVVTF
16 | . | TRBJ1-1 | TRBV12-3/TRBV12-4 | . | TGTGCCAGCAGTTTAGGGCTCGGCACGATGAACACTGAAGCTTTCTTT | CASSLGLGTMNTEAFF
15 | . | TRBJ1-4 | TRBV7-2 | few | TGTGCCAGCAGCTTAGTCCCGGCAACTAATGAAAAACTGTTTTTT | CASSLVPATNEKLFF
12 | . | TRBJ2-3 | TRBV7-2 | many | TGTGCCAGCAGGCCTCAAGCAGATACGCAGTATTTT | CASRPQADTQYF
15 | TRBD1 | TRBJ1-4 | TRBV11-2 | . | TGTGCCAGCAGCTTAGGACAGGGTGGAGGTGAAAAACTGTTTTTT | CASSLGQGGGEKLFF
15 | . | TRBJ1-5 | TRBV7-9 | few | TGTGCCAGCAGCTTAGGTGTCCATGGGGAACAGCCCCAGCATTTT | CASSLGVHGEQPQHF
15 | TRBD2 | TRBJ2-3 | TRBV18 | few | TGTGCCAGCTCCCCTTCAAGCGGGGTCACAGATACGCAGTATTTT | CASSPSSGVTDTQYF
14 | . | TRBJ1-2 | TRBV15 | . | TGTGCCACCAGCTTCTGGGAGGCAGCGGGGGGCTACACCTTC | CATSFWEAAGGYTF
15 | TRBD2 | TRBJ2-5 | TRBV7-9 | few | TGTGCCAGCAGCTTAGGGGGAGGGATGGACGAGACCCAGTACTTC | CASSLGGGMDETQYF
14 | . | TRBJ2-7 | TRBV5-1 | few | TGCGCCAGCAGCCCAACGTCGACAGGTTACGAGCAGTACTTC | CASSPTSTGYEQYF
15 | TRBD2 | TRBJ2-1 | TRBV7-3 | . | TGTGCCAGCAGTACAGACACGGGGGGCTACAATGAGCAGTTCTTC | CASSTDTGGYNEQFF
15 | . | TRBJ1-5 | TRBV6-5 | . | TGTGCCAGCAGACCTCAGGGTGGCGGCAATCAGCCCCAGCATTTT | CASRPQGGGNQPQHF
14 | . | TRBJ2-3 | TRBV7-3 | . | TGTGCCAGCAGCTTTCAGGGTCCAGTAGATACGCAGTATTTT | CASSFQGPVDTQYF
14 | TRBD1 | TRBJ1-1 | TRBV5-1 | . | TGCGCCAGCGGAACAGGGGTCCGTAACACTGAAGCTTTCTTT | CASGTGVRNTEAFF
15 | . | TRBJ1-2 | TRBV18 | . | TGTGCCAGCTCACTCCTCGAGGCGACCCTCCCTGGCTACACCTTC | CASSLLEATLPGYTF
16 | TRBD2 | TRBJ2-6 | TRBV6-2/TRBV6-3 | . | TGTGCCACAGAGCGGGGGCCATACTCTGTGGCCAACGTCCTGACTTTC | CATERGPYSVANVLTF
13 | . | TRBJ2-5 | TRBV20-1 | few | TGCAGTGCCTTCGTAGGGACCCAAGAGACCCAGTACTTC | CSAFVGTQETQYF